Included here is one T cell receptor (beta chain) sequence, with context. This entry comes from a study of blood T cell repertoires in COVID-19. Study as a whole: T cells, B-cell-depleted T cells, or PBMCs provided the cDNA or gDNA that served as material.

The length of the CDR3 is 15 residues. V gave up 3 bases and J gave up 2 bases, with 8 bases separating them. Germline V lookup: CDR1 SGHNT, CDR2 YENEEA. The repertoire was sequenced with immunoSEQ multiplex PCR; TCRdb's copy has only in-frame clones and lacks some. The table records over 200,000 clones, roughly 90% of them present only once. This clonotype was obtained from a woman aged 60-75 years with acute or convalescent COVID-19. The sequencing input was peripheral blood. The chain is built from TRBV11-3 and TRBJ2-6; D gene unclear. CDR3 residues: CASSFQLTGANVLTF. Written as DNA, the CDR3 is TGTGCCAGCAGCTTCCAGTTGACTGGGGCCAACGTCCTGACTTTC.